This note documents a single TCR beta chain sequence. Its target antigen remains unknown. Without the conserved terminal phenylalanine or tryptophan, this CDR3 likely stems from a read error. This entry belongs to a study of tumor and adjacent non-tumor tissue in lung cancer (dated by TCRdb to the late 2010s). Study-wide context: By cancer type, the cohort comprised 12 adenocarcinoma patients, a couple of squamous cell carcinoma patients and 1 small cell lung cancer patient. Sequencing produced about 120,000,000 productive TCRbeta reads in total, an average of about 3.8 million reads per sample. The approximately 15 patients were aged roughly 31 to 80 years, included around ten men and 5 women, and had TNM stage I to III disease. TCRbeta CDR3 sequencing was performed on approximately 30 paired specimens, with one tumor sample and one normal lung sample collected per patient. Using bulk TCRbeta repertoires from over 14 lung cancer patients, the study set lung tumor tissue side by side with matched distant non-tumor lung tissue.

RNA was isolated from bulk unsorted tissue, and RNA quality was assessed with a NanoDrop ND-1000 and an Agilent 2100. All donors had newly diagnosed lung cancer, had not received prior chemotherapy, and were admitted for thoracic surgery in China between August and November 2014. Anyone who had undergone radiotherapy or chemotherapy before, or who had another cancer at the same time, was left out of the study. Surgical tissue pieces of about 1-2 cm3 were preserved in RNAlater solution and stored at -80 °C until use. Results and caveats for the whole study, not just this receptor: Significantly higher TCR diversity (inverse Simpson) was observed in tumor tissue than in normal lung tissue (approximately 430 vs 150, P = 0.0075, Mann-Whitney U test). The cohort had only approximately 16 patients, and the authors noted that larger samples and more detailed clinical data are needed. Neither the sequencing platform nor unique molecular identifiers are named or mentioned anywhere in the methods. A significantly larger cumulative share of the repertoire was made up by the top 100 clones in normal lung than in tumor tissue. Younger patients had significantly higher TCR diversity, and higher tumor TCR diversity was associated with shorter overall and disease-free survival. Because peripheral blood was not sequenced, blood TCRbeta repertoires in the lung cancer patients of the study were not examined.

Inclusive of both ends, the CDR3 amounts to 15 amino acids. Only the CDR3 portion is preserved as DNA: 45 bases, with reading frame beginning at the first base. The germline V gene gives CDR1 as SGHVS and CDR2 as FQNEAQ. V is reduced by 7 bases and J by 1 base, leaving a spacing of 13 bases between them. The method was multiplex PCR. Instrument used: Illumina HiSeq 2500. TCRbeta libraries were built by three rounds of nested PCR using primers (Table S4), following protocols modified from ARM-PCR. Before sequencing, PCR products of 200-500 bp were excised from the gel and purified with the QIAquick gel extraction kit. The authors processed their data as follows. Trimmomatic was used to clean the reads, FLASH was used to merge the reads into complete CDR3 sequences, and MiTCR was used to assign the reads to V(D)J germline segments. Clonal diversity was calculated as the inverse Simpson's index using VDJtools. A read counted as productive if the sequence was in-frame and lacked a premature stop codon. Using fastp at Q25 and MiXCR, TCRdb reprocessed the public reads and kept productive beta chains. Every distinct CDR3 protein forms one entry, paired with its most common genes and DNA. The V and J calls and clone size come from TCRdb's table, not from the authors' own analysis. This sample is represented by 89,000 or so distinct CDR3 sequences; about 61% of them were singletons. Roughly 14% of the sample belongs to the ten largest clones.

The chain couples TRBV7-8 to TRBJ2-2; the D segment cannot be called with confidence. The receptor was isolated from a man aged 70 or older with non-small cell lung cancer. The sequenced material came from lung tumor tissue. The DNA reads TGTGCCAGCAAATTGTGGGTTCTGAACACCGGGGAGCTGTTTGTT. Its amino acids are CASKLWVLNTGELFV.